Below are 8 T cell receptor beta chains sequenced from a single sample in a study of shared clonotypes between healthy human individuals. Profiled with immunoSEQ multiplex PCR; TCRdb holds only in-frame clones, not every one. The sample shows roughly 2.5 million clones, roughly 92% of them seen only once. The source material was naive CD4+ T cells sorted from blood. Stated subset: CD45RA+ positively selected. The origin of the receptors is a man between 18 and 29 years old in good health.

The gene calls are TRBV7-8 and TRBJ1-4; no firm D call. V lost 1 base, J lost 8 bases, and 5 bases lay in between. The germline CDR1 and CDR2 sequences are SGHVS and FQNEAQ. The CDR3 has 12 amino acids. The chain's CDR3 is CASSLDTEKLFF. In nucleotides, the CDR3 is TGTGCCAGCAGCTTAGACACGGAAAAACTGTTTTTT.

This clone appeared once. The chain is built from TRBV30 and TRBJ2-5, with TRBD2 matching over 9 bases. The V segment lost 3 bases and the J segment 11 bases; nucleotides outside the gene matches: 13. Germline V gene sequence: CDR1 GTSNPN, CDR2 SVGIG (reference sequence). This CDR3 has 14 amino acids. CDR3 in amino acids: CAWRGSGGFGEQYF. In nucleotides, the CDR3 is TGTGCCTGGAGGGGTAGCGGGGGATTTGGAGAGCAGTACTTC.

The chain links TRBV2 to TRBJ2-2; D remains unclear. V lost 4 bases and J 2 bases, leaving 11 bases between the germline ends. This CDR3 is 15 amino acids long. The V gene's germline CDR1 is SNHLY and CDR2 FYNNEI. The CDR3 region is CASSVWTINTGELFF. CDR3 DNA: TGTGCCAGCAGTGTCTGGACCATTAACACCGGGGAGCTGTTTTTT.

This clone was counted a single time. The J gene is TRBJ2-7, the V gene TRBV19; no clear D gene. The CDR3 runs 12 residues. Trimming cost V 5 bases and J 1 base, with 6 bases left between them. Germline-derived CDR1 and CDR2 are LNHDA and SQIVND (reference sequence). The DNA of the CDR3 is TGTGCCAGTAGTGCCGGTTCCTACGAGCAGTACTTC. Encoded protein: CASSAGSYEQYF. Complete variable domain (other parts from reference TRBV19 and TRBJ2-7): DGGITQSPKYLFRKEGQNVTLSCEQNLNHDAMYWYRQDPGQGLRLIYYSQIVNDFQKGDIAEGYSVSREKKESFPLTVTSAQKNPTAFYLCASSAGSYEQYFGPGTRLTVT.

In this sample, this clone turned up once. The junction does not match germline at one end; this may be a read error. In DNA form, the CDR3 reads TGTGCCAGCAGTGAAGGTGGCCCACCCGGCAAGAACTTC. Translated, it gives CASSEGGPPGKNF. The chain links TRBV6-1 to TRBJ2-7, with D uncertain. The length of the CDR3 is 13 residues. CDR1 is MNHNS and CDR2 is SASEGT in the germline V gene.

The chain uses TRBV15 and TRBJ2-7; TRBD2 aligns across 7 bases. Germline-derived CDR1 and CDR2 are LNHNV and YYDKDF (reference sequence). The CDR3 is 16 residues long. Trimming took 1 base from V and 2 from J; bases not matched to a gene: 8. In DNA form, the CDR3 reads TGTGCCACCAGCAGAGTATTGGGAGGGAGGGCCTACGAGCAGTACTTC. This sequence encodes CATSRVLGGRAYEQYF.

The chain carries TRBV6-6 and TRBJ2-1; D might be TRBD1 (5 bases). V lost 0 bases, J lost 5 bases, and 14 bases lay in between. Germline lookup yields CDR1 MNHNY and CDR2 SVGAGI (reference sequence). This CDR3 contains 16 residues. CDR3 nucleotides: TGTGCCAGCAGTTACTCCTGGCAGGGAACAGACAATGAGCAGTTCTTC. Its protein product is CASSYSWQGTDNEQFF.

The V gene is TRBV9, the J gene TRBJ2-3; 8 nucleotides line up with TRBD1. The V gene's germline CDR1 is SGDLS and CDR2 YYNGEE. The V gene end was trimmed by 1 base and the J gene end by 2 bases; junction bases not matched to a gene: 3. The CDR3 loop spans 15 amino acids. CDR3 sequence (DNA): TGTGCCAGCAGCGTACGGGACAGGAACACAGATACGCAGTATTTT. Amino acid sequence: CASSVRDRNTDTQYF.